One and the same sample provided the 8 T cell receptor beta chains below, sequenced in a study of control samples from healthy donors and cancer patients. Some clones are missing from TCRdb's copy, which holds only in-frame ones; the method was immunoSEQ multiplex PCR. Among about 28,000 clones listed, roughly 91% were seen once. The sequencing sample was made of PBMCs. The origin of the receptors is a man aged 50 to 60 with lung cancer.

The genes are TRBV19 and TRBJ2-7; 7 nucleotides line up with TRBD1. V dropped 5 bases and J dropped 4; count of bases not matched to a gene: 8. Germline V gene data show CDR1 as LNHDA and CDR2 as SQIVND (reference sequence). This CDR3 comprises 14 residues. The CDR3 loop reads CASSHPARGYEQYF. In nucleotides, the CDR3 is TGTGCCAGTAGTCATCCCGCCAGGGGGTACGAGCAGTACTTC.

The chain employs TRBV6-6 and TRBJ1-5; D unresolved. The CDR3 has 15 residues. V was shortened by 2 bases and J by 1 base, with 9 bases between the two germline ends. Germline CDR1 and CDR2: MNHNY and SVGAGI (reference sequence). CDR3: CASSYDQVSNQPQHF. The CDR3 nucleotides read TGTGCCAGCAGTTACGACCAAGTGAGCAATCAGCCCCAGCATTTT.

V usage is TRBV6-5 and J usage is TRBJ2-7; D gene unclear. V lost 4 bases and J 3 bases, leaving 13 bases between the germline ends. CDR3 length: 14 amino acids. Per the germline V gene, CDR1 is MNHEY and CDR2 is SVGAGI. The CDR3, as DNA: TGTGCCAGCAGTTGGTCACCGGACGGCTACGAGCAGTACTTC. Translation: CASSWSPDGYEQYF.

V is TRBV10-3 and J is TRBJ1-2, with D unresolved. CDR3 length: 11 amino acids. Per the germline V gene, CDR1 is ENHRY and CDR2 is SYGVKD. V lost 4 bases to trimming and J lost 5 bases, with 5 bases between them. The CDR3 protein is CAISAEYGYTF. DNA of the CDR3: TGTGCCATCAGTGCGGAGTATGGCTACACCTTC.

The CDR3 coding sequence is TGTGCCAGCAGCCAAGTTGGAGCGGGGGGCCCCCGGGCCGGGGAGCTGTTTTTT. Translating gives CASSQVGAGGPRAGELFF. The chain recombines TRBV3-1 (or the pseudogene TRBV3-2) with TRBJ2-2; 9 bases are a match to TRBD2. V dropped 1 base and J dropped 6; count of bases not matched to a gene: 12. Germline CDR1 and CDR2: LGHDT and YNNKEL (reference sequence). The CDR3 runs to 18 residues.

The V call is TRBV4-3, the J call TRBJ1-3, with a tentative D call TRBD1 (5 bases). This CDR3 contains 17 residues. Germline CDR1 and CDR2: LGHNA and YSLEER. V lost 0 bases to trimming and J lost 0 bases, with 12 bases between them. As DNA, the CDR3 is TGCGCCAGCAGCCAAGAGTCAGGGACCAGCTCTGGAAACACCATATATTTT. Residues: CASSQESGTSSGNTIYF.

The rearrangement links TRBV11-2 to TRBJ2-5; D is possibly TRBD1 (5 bases). Trimming removed 0 bases at V and 5 bases at J, with 13 bases between. The germline V gene has CDR1 SGHAT and CDR2 FQNNGV. The CDR3 is made up of 15 amino acids. CDR3 residues: CASSLEDTWWETQYF. CDR3 in DNA: TGTGCCAGCAGCTTAGAGGACACCTGGTGGGAGACCCAGTACTTC.

The chain has TRBV24-1 and TRBJ1-5; TRBD1 matches 8 bases. Looked up from germline, CDR1 is KGHDR and CDR2 is SFDVKD. This CDR3 has 17 amino acids. The J segment lost 1 base and the V segment lost 3 bases, leaving 7 bases of the junction unmatched. The CDR3 protein is CATSDTRTGSSNQPQHF. DNA for the CDR3: TGTGCCACCAGTGATACCCGGACAGGGTCCAGCAATCAGCCCCAGCATTTT.